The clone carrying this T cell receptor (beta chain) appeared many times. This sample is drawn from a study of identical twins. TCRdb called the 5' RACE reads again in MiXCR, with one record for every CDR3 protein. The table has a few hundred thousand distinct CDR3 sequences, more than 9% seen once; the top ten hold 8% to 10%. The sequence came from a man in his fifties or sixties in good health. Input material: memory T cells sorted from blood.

The CDR3 nucleotides are TGCAGTGCCACGGCCGTGAGACGGGGCACAGATACGCAGTATTTT. This encodes CSATAVRRGTDTQYF. The chain employs TRBV20-1 and TRBJ2-3, with D hard to call. Trimming took off 6 bases at V and 1 base at J, with 17 bases between the two ends. Germline CDR1 reads DFQATT; CDR2 reads SNEGSKA (reference sequence). The CDR3 runs 15 residues.